This TCR beta chain was identified in a study of cytomegalovirus exposure and HLA in healthy donors. Study-level background: Previous work identified roughly 120 million unique TCR beta sequences from 200 million or so T cells. Study-level findings and limits: CMV serostatus was the only immune exposure information that was available. With further analysis later on, most CMV-associated TCR beta chains appeared HLA-restricted.

The CDR3 has 14 amino acids. Germline CDR1 and CDR2: LNHDA and SQIVND (reference sequence). Note on this clone: The antigen remains undetermined. One end of the junction fails to match germline, which may point to a read error.

This PCR relied on a set of 60 Vbeta primers and 13 Jbeta primers. The repertoire was sequenced with immunoSEQ multiplex PCR; TCRdb's copy has only in-frame clones and lacks some. The top ten hold more than 2% of the sample, which has approximately 280,000 clones, approximately 90% seen once. Healthy bone marrow donors formed the donor group. Sample: PBMCs. The V gene is TRBV19, the J gene TRBJ2-3; D call uncertain. This TCR derives from a woman aged 18-29 years in good health and CMV-seronegative. In DNA form, the CDR3 reads TGTGCCAGTAGTATAAGTGAGAGCACAGATACGCGGTATTTT. Translated, it gives CASSISESTDTRYF.